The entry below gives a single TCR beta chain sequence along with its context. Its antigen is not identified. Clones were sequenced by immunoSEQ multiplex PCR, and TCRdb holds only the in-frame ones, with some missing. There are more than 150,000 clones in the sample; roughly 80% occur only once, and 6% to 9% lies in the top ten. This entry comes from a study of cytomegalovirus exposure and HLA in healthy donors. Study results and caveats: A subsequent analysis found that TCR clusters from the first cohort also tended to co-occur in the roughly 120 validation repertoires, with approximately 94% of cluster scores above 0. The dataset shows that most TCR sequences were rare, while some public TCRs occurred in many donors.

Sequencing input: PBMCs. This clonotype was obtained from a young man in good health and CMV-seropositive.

This CDR3 reads CASSLSLQNHNEQFF. Written as DNA, the CDR3 is TGTGCCAGCAGTTTATCTTTACAGAACCACAATGAGCAGTTCTTC. The chain employs TRBV27 and TRBJ2-1; D is unresolved. Trimming removed 0 bases at V and 5 bases at J, with 11 bases between. This CDR3 has 15 amino acids. CDR1 and CDR2 from the germline V gene are MNHEY and SMNVEV (reference sequence).